Listed below are T cell receptor beta chains from one sample, sequenced in a study of post-analysis software for immune sequencing data. TCRdb re-called the PCR reads through MiXCR, storing one row per CDR3 protein. The sample gives 150,000 to 200,000 distinct CDR3 sequences, around 28% of which show up once; about 1.4% is in the top ten. The specimen sequenced was blood. Receptors were obtained from a girl aged 10 to 17 with multiple sclerosis. CDR3s include the opening cysteine and the closing phenylalanine or tryptophan. The D gene is left open where the match is weak. Size is stated for part of the rows, as once, few or many counts, or as a class when the clone is expanded.

many TRBJ2-1 TRBD2 TRBV20-1 19 CSARDGLAGGFRGDNEQFF TGCAGTGCTAGAGACGGACTAGCGGGAGGGTTTCGTGGCGACAATGAGCAGTTCTTC
many TRBJ1-2 . TRBV4-2 16 CASSQEPHPVWYGYTF TGTGCCAGCAGCCAAGAGCCCCACCCGGTATGGTATGGCTACACCTTC
. TRBJ1-2 . TRBV6-2/TRBV6-3 15 CASSYGAQGYDGYTF TGTGCCAGCAGTTACGGGGCTCAGGGGTATGATGGCTACACCTTC
. TRBJ2-1 TRBD2 TRBV7-9 16 CASSLALAGGPGEQFF TGTGCCAGCAGCTTAGCGCTAGCGGGGGGGCCTGGAGAGCAGTTCTTC
. TRBJ1-5 . TRBV12-3/TRBV12-4 15 CASSPWGPKNQPQHF TGTGCCAGCAGTCCTTGGGGACCGAAAAATCAGCCCCAGCATTTT
many TRBJ2-5 TRBD1 TRBV15 14 CATSRPTGYETQYF TGTGCCACCAGCAGACCGACAGGGTACGAGACCCAGTACTTC
many TRBJ2-3 . TRBV11-2 15 CASSLGGEGADTQYF TGTGCCAGCAGCTTAGGAGGGGAAGGGGCAGATACGCAGTATTTT
many TRBJ1-2 . TRBV29-1 14 CSVELGGRSYGYTF TGCAGCGTTGAGCTTGGGGGGCGAAGCTATGGCTACACCTTC
. TRBJ2-1 TRBD2 TRBV7-2 15 CASSLSGGLYNEQFF TGTGCCAGCAGCTTATCGGGGGGGCTCTACAATGAGCAGTTCTTC
few TRBJ2-7 TRBD1 TRBV28 15 CASSFRDRGRDEQYF TGTGCCAGCAGTTTCCGGGACAGGGGAAGGGACGAGCAGTACTTC
many TRBJ2-5 TRBD1 TRBV4-1 15 CASSLIGTAEETQYF TGCGCCAGCAGCCTTATCGGGACAGCCGAAGAGACCCAGTACTTC
. TRBJ1-2 . TRBV29-1 11 CSVRESNGYTF TGCAGCGTTAGGGAATCGAATGGCTACACCTTC
many TRBJ2-1 . TRBV11-2 17 CASSLEVVTGHYNEQFF TGTGCCAGCAGCTTAGAAGTGGTAACGGGCCACTACAATGAGCAGTTCTTC
. TRBJ2-1 TRBD2 TRBV5-1 19 CASSFDWTSGRVKGNEQFF TGCGCCAGCAGCTTCGATTGGACTAGCGGGAGGGTAAAGGGGAATGAGCAGTTCTTC
few TRBJ1-3 . TRBV12-3/TRBV12-4 11 CASSSGNTIYF TGTGCCAGCAGTTCAGGAAACACCATATATTTT
many TRBJ2-7 TRBD2 TRBV4-1 19 CASSSLSGTSERINYEQYF TGCGCCAGCAGCAGCTTATCCGGGACTAGTGAGAGAATAAACTACGAGCAGTACTTC
. TRBJ2-3 . TRBV20-1 14 CSARVPGLPDTQYF TGCAGTGCTAGAGTCCCAGGGCTCCCAGATACGCAGTATTTT
. TRBJ2-7 . TRBV28 14 CVSSLSPVSYEQYF TGTGTCAGCAGTTTATCCCCCGTTTCCTACGAGCAGTACTTC
many TRBJ2-4 . TRBV6-5 11 CASSYKGIQYF TGTGCCAGCAGTTACAAGGGTATTCAGTACTTC
. TRBJ2-3 TRBD2 TRBV12-3/TRBV12-4 19 CASSPGLAGGATSTDTQYF TGTGCCAGCAGTCCGGGACTAGCGGGAGGGGCTACTAGCACAGATACGCAGTATTTT
. TRBJ2-3 TRBD2 TRBV5-1 16 CASSQAGAGGPDTQYF TGCGCCAGCAGCCAGGCGGGAGCGGGAGGGCCCGATACGCAGTATTTT
. TRBJ2-1 . TRBV30 12 CAWSMQGTEQFF TGTGCCTGGAGTATGCAGGGTACTGAGCAGTTCTTC
many TRBJ2-1 TRBD2 TRBV20-1 18 CSARATPFSGRSDNEQFF TGCAGTGCTAGAGCTACTCCCTTTAGCGGGAGGTCCGACAATGAGCAGTTCTTC
few TRBJ1-1 . TRBV14 14 CASSQTRRNTEAFF TGTGCCAGCAGCCAGACCAGGCGGAACACTGAAGCTTTCTTT
few TRBJ2-7 . TRBV12-5 17 CASGLVRGETGTNEQYF TGTGCTAGTGGTTTGGTACGCGGGGAGACAGGGACCAACGAGCAGTACTTC
. TRBJ2-3 . TRBV6-6 16 CASSSGGERGTDTQYF TGTGCCAGCAGCTCGGGTGGGGAAAGGGGGACAGATACGCAGTATTTT
. TRBJ1-1 TRBD1 TRBV4-1 15 CASSLQGVMNTEAFF TGCGCCAGCAGCTTACAGGGGGTTATGAACACTGAAGCTTTCTTT
few TRBJ1-2 . TRBV10-3 14 CAISANGQREGYTF TGTGCCATCAGTGCCAACGGACAGCGCGAAGGCTACACCTTC
. TRBJ2-1 . TRBV20-1 12 CSASHLGPEQFF TGCAGTGCTAGCCATCTGGGGCCTGAGCAGTTCTTC
many TRBJ2-4 TRBD2 TRBV7-2 15 CASSLLAGAKNIQYF TGTGCCAGCAGCTTACTAGCGGGAGCCAAAAACATTCAGTACTTC
many TRBJ2-4 . TRBV28 15 CASSSASRAKNIQYF TGTGCCAGCAGTTCCGCGTCGCGAGCCAAAAACATTCAGTACTTC
. TRBJ2-1 TRBD2 TRBV20-1 14 CSAALAGEHNEQFF TGCAGTGCCGCACTAGCGGGGGAACACAATGAGCAGTTCTTC
many TRBJ1-2 . TRBV10-2 14 CASSSTQGANGYTF TGCGCCAGCAGTTCTACACAGGGAGCGAATGGCTACACCTTC
. TRBJ2-3 TRBD2 TRBV2 15 CASKGTSGGTDTQYF TGTGCCAGCAAAGGGACTAGCGGGGGCACAGATACGCAGTATTTT
few TRBJ2-1 TRBD1 TRBV7-9 15 CASRSGTGEYNEQFF TGTGCCAGCAGATCCGGGACAGGTGAATACAATGAGCAGTTCTTC
. TRBJ1-5 . TRBV2 14 CASKGSEANQPQHF TGTGCCAGCAAGGGGTCCGAAGCGAATCAGCCCCAGCATTTT
few TRBJ1-3 . TRBV6-6 14 CAVVASTEGNTIYF TGTGCCGTCGTAGCCTCGACAGAAGGAAACACCATATATTTT
. TRBJ1-1 TRBD1 TRBV29-1 13 CSVVTGGEGEAFF TGCAGCGTAGTCACAGGGGGAGAGGGTGAAGCTTTCTTT
many TRBJ2-1 TRBD2 TRBV6-6 16 CASKSGLGQDSDEQFF TGTGCCAGCAAATCAGGACTAGGCCAGGATTCCGATGAGCAGTTCTTC
. TRBJ1-6 . TRBV10-3 14 CAIRSDGPSSSPHF TGTGCCATCAGGTCGGATGGGCCTAGTTCGTCCCCCCACTTT
. TRBJ2-1 . TRBV19 17 CASSRTTGIGDYNEQFF TGTGCCAGTAGTAGAACTACCGGGATAGGGGACTACAATGAGCAGTTCTTC
few TRBJ1-2 . TRBV7-8 12 CASSPAAYGYTF TGTGCCAGCAGCCCCGCGGCCTATGGCTACACCTTC